The 7 T cell receptor beta chains below were found in one sample sequenced in a study of beta chain features in type 1 diabetes. The entirety of the isolated RNA underwent reverse transcription, so expressed TCRB transcripts were sequenced. Profiled with immunoSEQ multiplex PCR; TCRdb holds only in-frame clones, not every one. The table includes around 310,000 clones, roughly 11% detected once. The specimen sequenced was naive CD4+ T cells from blood. The receptor set was obtained from a woman in her 30s in good health.

In regard to this clone: An end of the junction differs from the germline gene, which may be a read error. The chain has TRBV7-7 and TRBJ2-1, with D maybe TRBD2 (5 bases). CDR3 size: 15 residues. Per germline, CDR1 SSHAT and CDR2 FNYEAQ (reference sequence). CDR3 sequence reads: CASSQLGSSYNEQFF. The CDR3 DNA follows: TGTGCTAGCAGCCAACTAGGGAGCTCCTACAATGAGCAGTTCTTC.

This CDR3 reads CASSVGEGVDTGELFF. The DNA for the CDR3 is TGTGCCAGCAGCGTAGGGGAGGGAGTTGACACCGGGGAGCTGTTTTTT. The chain recombines TRBV9 with TRBJ2-2, with 7 bases fitting TRBD2. Trimming at V came to 0 bases and at J to 3 bases, leaving 5 bases not matched to a gene. The CDR3 consists of 16 residues. In germline, CDR1 is SGDLS, CDR2 YYNGEE. Full variable domain (missing parts from reference TRBV9 and TRBJ2-2): DSGVTQTPKHLITATGQRVTLRCSPRSGDLSVYWYQQSLDQGLQFLIQYYNGEERAKGNILERFSAQQFPDLHSELNLSSLELGDSALYFCASSVGEGVDTGELFFGEGSRLTVL.

The rearrangement uses TRBV30 and TRBJ2-3; D perhaps matches TRBD2 (6 bases). The CDR3 runs 15 residues. Germline values: CDR1 GTSNPN, CDR2 SVGIG (reference sequence). The V end was cut by 1 base, the J end by 4 bases, with 15 bases between. The CDR3 bases are TGTGCCTGGAGTGACCGGGACTTCACGCCAGATACGCAGTATTTT. Its translation: CAWSDRDFTPDTQYF.

This clone occurred a few times. The same CDR3 arises from other DNA sequences in this sample as well. This chain uses TRBV30 with TRBJ2-5; D is undetermined. This CDR3 is built from 13 residues. V lost 2 bases and J lost 1, with 8 bases in between. Germline lookup yields CDR1 GTSNPN and CDR2 SVGIG (reference sequence). The CDR3 region has the DNA TGTGCCTGGAGTCGCGGTGCCCAAGAGACCCAGTACTTC. Amino acids: CAWSRGAQETQYF.

The rearrangement uses TRBV18 and TRBJ2-7; perhaps TRBD2 as D (5 bases). The CDR3 runs 13 residues. Germline CDR1 and CDR2: KGHSH and LQKENI. The V end lost 3 bases, the J end lost 3 bases, and 9 bases lay between the germline ends. For the CDR3, the DNA is TGTGCCAGCTCACCGTTCGGGGACTACGAGCAGTACTTC. Protein sequence: CASSPFGDYEQYF.

The chain links TRBV27 to TRBJ2-1, with 8 positions matching TRBD2. The V segment lost 3 bases and the J segment 7 bases; nucleotides outside the gene matches: 8. The CDR3 length is 15 residues. Germline V CDR1 and CDR2: MNHEY, SMNVEV (reference sequence). CDR3 DNA: TGTGCCAGCAGTTTTCTAGCGGGTGGAAGGAATGAGCAGTTCTTC. Translating it yields CASSFLAGGRNEQFF.

About this clone itself: This specimen includes other DNA sequences encoding the same CDR3. The chain uses TRBV9 and TRBJ2-5, with 14 bases matching TRBD2. The V and J ends lost 3 bases and 5 bases, in that order; junction bases with no gene match: 3. CDR3 length: 15 residues. Germline CDR1 and CDR2: SGDLS and YYNGEE. In DNA, the CDR3 is TGTGCCAGCAGCGCGGGACTAGCGGGAGCTGAGACCCAGTACTTC. Residues: CASSAGLAGAETQYF.